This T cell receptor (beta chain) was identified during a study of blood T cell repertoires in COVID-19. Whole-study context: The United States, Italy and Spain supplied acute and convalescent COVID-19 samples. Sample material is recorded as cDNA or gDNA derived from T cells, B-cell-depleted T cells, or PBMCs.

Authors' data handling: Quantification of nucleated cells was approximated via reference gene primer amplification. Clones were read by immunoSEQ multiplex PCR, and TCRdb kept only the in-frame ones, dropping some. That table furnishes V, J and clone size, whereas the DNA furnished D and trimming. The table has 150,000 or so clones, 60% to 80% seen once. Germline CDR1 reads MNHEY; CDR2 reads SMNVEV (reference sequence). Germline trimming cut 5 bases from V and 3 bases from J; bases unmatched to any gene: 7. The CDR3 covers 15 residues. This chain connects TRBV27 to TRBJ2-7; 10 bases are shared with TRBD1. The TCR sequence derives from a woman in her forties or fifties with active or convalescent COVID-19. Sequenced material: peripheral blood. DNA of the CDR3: TGTGCCAGCAGTCCCTGGACAGGGGGGGTCTACGAGCAGTACTTC. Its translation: CASSPWTGGVYEQYF.